This TCR beta chain originates from a study of technical replicates of blood from several donors (dated by TCRdb to about 2017). The receptor library was made with the immunoSEQ multiplex PCR assay. Held by TCRdb, this immuneACCESS table contains in-frame sequences only and omits some clones. Under half of the omission traces to an unresolved V gene where checked; the cause of the rest is unknown. The sample table records 55,000 to 75,000 clones; about 89% of these occur just once. The ten largest clones add up to roughly 5% of the sample. Including the terminal cysteine and phenylalanine, the CDR3 comprises 13 residues. Of the read, only the CDR3 DNA is kept; its 39 bases are in frame from base 1. The germline V gene gives CDR1 as SGHTS and CDR2 as YDEGEE. This clone was seen once. Its antigen specificity is not known. At one end, the junction sequence differs from germline, possibly due to a read error.

Specimen: PBMCs. The chain joins TRBV5-8 to TRBJ1-2, with 7 central nucleotides matching TRBD1. This receptor was obtained from a human donor in good health. Some clones in this sample may be carry-over from other donors' samples. In nucleotides, the sequence is TGTGCCAGCACCTTGACAGGGAACTATGGCTACACCTTC. Its coded protein is CASTLTGNYGYTF.